The 26 T cell receptor beta chains below come from one sample, sequenced in a study of response to subunit inactivated influenza vaccine. Using its own MiXCR run on the RT-PCR reads, TCRdb lists one record per CDR3 protein. The sample has about 800,000 distinct CDR3 sequences; 21% are singletons. The sample was PBMCs from blood, taken more than 4 days after vaccination. The source is a man over 45 who received an inactivated influenza vaccine.

This chain connects TRBV29-1 to TRBJ2-7; 10 bases match TRBD1. Germline assignment: CDR1 SQVTM and CDR2 ANQGSEA. The CDR3 runs 13 residues. Germline trimming cut 7 bases from V and 4 bases from J; bases unmatched to any gene: 7. Here the CDR3 reads CSATRTGGYEQYF. Written as DNA, the CDR3 is TGCAGCGCCACCCGGACAGGGGGTTACGAGCAGTACTTC.

The CDR3 loop is CSVSGTGMPETQYF. The CDR3 DNA sequence: TGCAGCGTTTCCGGGACAGGAATGCCGGAGACCCAGTACTTC. The chain joins TRBV20-1 to TRBJ2-5; 8 bases fit TRBD1. The germline gives CDR1 DFQATT, CDR2 SNEGSKA (reference sequence). The length of the CDR3 is 14 residues.

The chain combines TRBV7-2 with TRBJ2-3; 9 bases align to TRBD2. Looked up from germline, CDR1 is SGHTA and CDR2 is FQGNSA. Germline trimming cut 5 bases from V and 5 bases from J; bases unmatched to any gene: 14. The CDR3 covers 17 residues. The CDR3 DNA sequence: TGTGCCAGCAGCGTAGTTATGCTAGCGGGGACTCGAGATACGCAGTATTTT. It codes for CASSVVMLAGTRDTQYF.

This chain connects TRBV24-1 to TRBJ2-7; D remains ambiguous. The CDR3 is made up of 14 amino acids. The V end lost 1 base, the J end lost 6 bases, and 12 bases lay between the germline ends. Looked up from germline, CDR1 is KGHDR and CDR2 is SFDVKD. CDR3 residues: CATSDFWDPGEQYF. For the CDR3, the DNA is TGTGCCACCAGTGATTTTTGGGATCCAGGCGAGCAGTACTTC.

The chain has TRBV4-3 and TRBJ1-1; TRBD1 agrees at 7 bases. The length of the CDR3 is 15 residues. J was trimmed by 4 bases and V by 0 bases; bases with no gene match: 5. CDR1 is LGHNA and CDR2 is YSLEER in the germline V gene. CDR3: CASSQDRQGGTEAFF. CDR3 in DNA: TGCGCCAGCAGCCAAGACCGACAGGGCGGCACTGAAGCTTTCTTT.

This clonotype was counted many times. The chain carries TRBV12-3 or TRBV12-4 and TRBJ2-5; 12 bases fit TRBD2. Trimming took 4 bases from V and 1 from J; bases not matched to a gene: 1. The CDR3 is made up of 15 amino acids. Here the CDR3 DNA reads TGTGCCAGCAGTTGGACTAGCGGGGTCCAAGAGACCCAGTACTTC. This gives the protein CASSWTSGVQETQYF.

This clonotype was counted a few times. The gene calls are TRBV6-2 or TRBV6-3 and TRBJ2-7, with D perhaps being TRBD1 or TRBD2 (6 bases each). The germline gives CDR1 MNHEY, CDR2 SVGEGT. The CDR3 is 13 residues long. The V gene lost 4 bases and the J gene lost 5 bases, with 12 bases spanning the gap. The CDR3 DNA reads TGTGCCAGCAGTTCAAGGGGGAGGAACGAGCAGTACTTC. It encodes CASSSRGRNEQYF.

This clonotype was counted ten times or more. The rearrangement uses TRBV20-1 and TRBJ2-1; D gene unclear. V dropped 0 bases and J dropped 4 bases, with 7 bases sitting between them. CDR3 length: 13 residues. Germline V gene sequence: CDR1 DFQATT, CDR2 SNEGSKA (reference sequence). The CDR3 protein is CSARENRYNEQFF. CDR3 in DNA: TGCAGTGCTAGAGAGAACAGATACAATGAGCAGTTCTTC.

This clonotype came up a few times. This chain links TRBV7-2 with TRBJ2-7, with D maybe TRBD2 (5 bases). CDR3 length: 15 residues. The germline CDR1 and CDR2 sequences are SGHTA and FQGNSA. V dropped 1 base and J dropped 1 base, with 11 bases sitting between them. The CDR3 region has the DNA TGTGCCAGCAGCTTAGTGACCCGGGGTTCCTACGAGCAGTACTTC. Amino acids: CASSLVTRGSYEQYF.

The J gene is TRBJ2-1, the V gene TRBV5-1; tentatively, D is TRBD2 (6 bases). The length of the CDR3 is 15 residues. V was trimmed by 3 bases and J by 2 bases, leaving 12 bases between them. Germline V gene lookup returns CDR1 SGHRS and CDR2 YFSETQ. The CDR3 loop reads CASSSPGGAYNEQFF. CDR3 DNA sequence: TGCGCCAGCAGCTCACCTGGCGGGGCCTACAATGAGCAGTTCTTC.

This clonotype was detected only a few times. The rearrangement links TRBV27 to TRBJ2-1; 14 nucleotides align to TRBD2. Trimming at V came to 5 bases and at J to 4 bases, leaving 10 bases not matched to a gene. This CDR3 is 18 amino acids long. Germline V lookup: CDR1 MNHEY, CDR2 SMNVEV (reference sequence). The CDR3 DNA reads TGTGCCAGCAGTCCCATCGGGACTAGCGGGAGCCTATACAATGAGCAGTTCTTC. This sequence encodes CASSPIGTSGSLYNEQFF.

This CDR3 is CATQPLAPTDTQYF. CDR3 bases: TGTGCCACCCAACCCCTAGCGCCCACAGATACGCAGTATTTT. The rearrangement links TRBV2 to TRBJ2-3, with D possibly TRBD2 on 6 matching bases. The CDR3 has 14 residues. Germline CDR1 is SNHLY and CDR2 is FYNNEI. Trimming took 10 bases from V and 2 from J, leaving 16 bases between them.

The J gene is TRBJ2-7, the V gene TRBV28, with 9 bases matching TRBD1. Germline V gene data show CDR1 as MDHEN and CDR2 as SYDVKM. Trimming cost V 5 bases and J 5 bases; bases outside gene matches: 10. The CDR3 runs to 15 residues. Here the CDR3 reads CASSRQGVALDEQYF. DNA of the CDR3: TGTGCCAGCAGTCGACAGGGGGTAGCCCTAGACGAGCAGTACTTC.

The V gene is TRBV7-2, the J gene TRBJ2-7, with a tentative D call TRBD2 (6 bases). The V and J ends lost 0 bases and 2 bases respectively, with 17 bases between them. The CDR3 totals 17 residues. Looked up from germline, CDR1 is SGHTA and CDR2 is FQGNSA. The CDR3 protein is CASSLALLAGSPYEQYF. The CDR3 DNA sequence: TGTGCCAGCAGCTTAGCGCTACTAGCCGGGAGCCCCTACGAGCAGTACTTC.

The chain couples TRBV7-9 to TRBJ1-1; D gene ambiguous. Germline assignment: CDR1 SEHNR and CDR2 FQNEAQ (reference sequence). Trimming removed 4 bases from V and 0 bases from J, with 9 bases in between. This CDR3 spans 14 amino acids. CDR3 region: CASSSSQLNTEAFF. Here the CDR3 DNA reads TGTGCCAGCAGCTCCAGCCAGTTGAACACTGAAGCTTTCTTT.

In this sample, this clonotype turned up a few times. The chain employs TRBV19 and TRBJ1-5; a possible D gene is TRBD1 (6 bases). CDR1 LNHDA and CDR2 SQIVND come from the germline V gene (reference sequence). CDR3 length: 16 residues. The germline V and J ends were trimmed by 6 bases and 0 bases, with 15 bases remaining between them. Written as DNA, the CDR3 is TGTGCCAGTAGCCGTGGACAGCCCAATAGCAATCAGCCCCAGCATTTT. It yields the protein CASSRGQPNSNQPQHF.

This clonotype turned up a few times. This chain joins TRBV5-1 and TRBJ2-5; 7 bases are shared with TRBD2. Germline V gene lookup returns CDR1 SGHRS and CDR2 YFSETQ. V shed 6 bases and J 5 bases; nucleotides not matched to a gene: 10. The CDR3 covers 14 residues. CDR3 coding DNA: TGCGCCAGCAACACCGGGACTACCCAGGAGACCCAGTACTTC. Amino acid sequence: CASNTGTTQETQYF.

The gene calls are TRBV7-2 and TRBJ2-1; 13 bases are a match to TRBD2. This CDR3 spans 15 amino acids. The germline gives CDR1 SGHTA, CDR2 FQGNSA. Losses at the gene ends were 6 bases for V and 5 bases for J; bases not matched to a gene: 4. The CDR3 nucleotides are TGTGCCAGCAGTTGGACTAGCGGGGGAAACAATGAGCAGTTCTTC. Its translation: CASSWTSGGNNEQFF.

The chain uses TRBV7-9 and TRBJ2-3; 11 bases are a match to TRBD2. This CDR3 spans 17 amino acids. Trimming removed 5 bases from V and 2 bases from J; junction bases left unmatched: 9. CDR1 is SEHNR and CDR2 is FQNEAQ in the germline V gene (reference sequence). In nucleotides, the CDR3 is TGTGCCAGCAGCCCCCCTGCGACTAGCGGGAACACAGATACGCAGTATTTT. Its protein is CASSPPATSGNTDTQYF.

The chain links TRBV7-2 to TRBJ2-3, with D hard to call. V was shortened by 1 base and J by 0 bases, with 14 bases between the two germline ends. The CDR3 is 17 amino acids. Germline assignment: CDR1 SGHTA and CDR2 FQGNSA. CDR3 in amino acids: CASSLGATRASTDTQYF. The CDR3 bases are TGTGCCAGCAGCTTAGGGGCAACAAGGGCGAGCACAGATACGCAGTATTTT.

The sample holds one count of this clonotype. Sequence at one end of the junction differs from germline and may be a read error. The CDR3 loop reads CASSLGPRVPDNF. The CDR3 DNA follows: TGTGCCAGCAGCTTAGGCCCTCGGGTCCCAGACAACTTT. This chain connects TRBV11-2 to TRBJ1-6; D not resolved. Germline CDR1 SGHAT, CDR2 FQNNGV. The CDR3 consists of 13 residues.

At least ten counts were recorded for this clonotype. V usage is TRBV15 and J usage is TRBJ2-7; 9 nucleotides align to TRBD1. This CDR3 is 14 amino acids long. V lost 0 bases and J lost 3; bases outside the gene matches: 0. CDR1 and CDR2 from the germline V gene are LNHNV and YYDKDF (reference sequence). The CDR3 reads CATSREGQGYEQYF. The CDR3 nucleotides are TGTGCCACCAGCAGAGAGGGACAGGGCTACGAGCAGTACTTC.

This clonotype was seen a handful of times. V is TRBV10-3 and J is TRBJ2-7, with D tentatively TRBD1 (6 bases). The CDR3 runs to 12 residues. The germline CDR1 and CDR2 sequences are ENHRY and SYGVKD. Trimming left V 10 bases short and J 1 base short, with 11 bases between. This CDR3 is CATKQGSYEQYF. CDR3 nucleotides: TGTGCCACGAAACAGGGTTCCTACGAGCAGTACTTC.

This clonotype was detected only a few times. The chain uses TRBV3-1 and TRBJ2-1, with unresolved D. Germline V lookup: CDR1 LGHDT, CDR2 YNNKEL (reference sequence). V lost 2 bases, J lost 9 bases, and 8 bases lay in between. The CDR3 is made up of 12 amino acids. The CDR3 loop is CASSQLSREQFF. For the CDR3, the DNA is TGTGCCAGCAGCCAACTGAGCCGTGAGCAGTTCTTC.

The chain combines TRBV29-1 with TRBJ2-1; 10 nucleotides agree with TRBD1. Per germline, CDR1 SQVTM and CDR2 ANQGSEA. There are 16 residues in the CDR3. After removal of 5 bases from V and 4 bases from J, the junction contained 11 bases not matched to a gene. Here the CDR3 reads CSVRGLGDRGYNEQFF. As DNA, the CDR3 is TGCAGCGTTCGTGGTTTAGGGGACAGGGGATACAATGAGCAGTTCTTC.

This clonotype was seen a few times. The V call is TRBV4-3, the J call TRBJ2-2, with 9 positions matching TRBD1. CDR1 and CDR2 from the germline V gene are LGHNA and YSLEER. The length of the CDR3 is 15 residues. V lost 0 bases and J lost 6; bases outside the gene matches: 2. Here the CDR3 DNA reads TGCGCCAGCAGCCAAGAGACAGGGGGTTCCGGGGAGCTGTTTTTT. Translation: CASSQETGGSGELFF.